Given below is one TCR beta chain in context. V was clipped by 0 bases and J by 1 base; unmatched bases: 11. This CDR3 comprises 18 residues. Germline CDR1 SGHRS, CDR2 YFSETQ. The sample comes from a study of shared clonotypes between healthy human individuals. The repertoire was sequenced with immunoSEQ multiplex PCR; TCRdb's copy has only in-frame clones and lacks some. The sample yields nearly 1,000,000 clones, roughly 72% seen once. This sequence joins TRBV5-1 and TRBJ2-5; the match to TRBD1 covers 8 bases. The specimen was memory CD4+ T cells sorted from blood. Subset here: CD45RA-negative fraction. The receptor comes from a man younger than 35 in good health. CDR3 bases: TGCGCCAGCAGCTTGGAGGGTGGCAGGGGGCCCCGCCAAGAGACCCAGTACTTC. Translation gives CASSLEGGRGPRQETQYF.